This entry lists 8 T cell receptor beta chains sequenced from one sample in a study of human T cells and chemical hapten exposure. TCRdb re-called the RACE reads through MiXCR, storing one row per CDR3 protein. The repertoire has some 80,000 distinct CDR3 sequences, around a tenth of them found once; the top ten carry around 1.6%. Time point meaning: patch test 2, 6 weeks after DPC sensitization. Regarding treatment: therapeutic diphenylcyclopropenone sensitization with weekly scalp DPC. The material sequenced was whole blood, taken in connection with sensitization to the hapten diphenylcyclopropenone (DPC). Source of these receptors: a man younger than 35 with alopecia areata. Some clones in this sample may be carry-over from other donors' samples.

Many counts were recorded for this clonotype. This chain joins TRBV5-6 and TRBJ1-2; 7 bases fit TRBD1. V lost 0 bases to trimming and J lost 13 bases; unmatched junction nucleotides: 24. CDR1 is SGHDT, CDR2 YYEEEE, per germline. The CDR3 contains 18 residues. CDR3: CASSLVGPGPDRASLVTF. Written as DNA, the CDR3 is TGTGCCAGCAGCTTGGTGGGGCCGGGGCCCGACAGGGCTTCTCTGGTCACCTTC.

A word on this clonotype: Without the conserved terminal phenylalanine or tryptophan, this CDR3 likely stems from a read error. The chain joins TRBV4-1 to TRBJ2-5; TRBD2 aligns across 10 bases. V lost 5 bases, J lost 4 bases, and 7 bases stayed unmatched. CDR1 and CDR2 (germline): MGHRA, YSYEKL. The CDR3 totals 15 residues. In DNA, the CDR3 is TGCGCCAGCAGCACTACCGGGACTAGCGTAGAGACCCAGTACTTG. Residues: CASSTTGTSVETQYL.

The sample holds a few counts of this clonotype. The rearrangement joins TRBV5-4 to TRBJ2-5; TRBD1 agrees at 7 bases. The J segment lost 4 bases and the V segment lost 3 bases, leaving 6 bases of the junction unmatched. The CDR3 runs to 14 residues. CDR1 is SGHNT and CDR2 is YYREEE in the germline V gene (reference sequence). CDR3 region: CASSSGQARETQYF. The DNA of the CDR3 is TGTGCCAGCAGCTCTGGACAGGCTCGAGAGACCCAGTACTTC.

The rearrangement joins TRBV12-3 or TRBV12-4 to TRBJ1-1, with unresolved D. Trimming removed 6 bases at V and 2 bases at J, with 13 bases between. CDR3 length: 14 residues. CDR3 nucleotides: TGTGCCAGCAGCTTGGGCAATCTCAACACTGAAGCTTTCTTT. Translating it yields CASSLGNLNTEAFF.

This rearrangement joins TRBV7-2 to TRBJ1-1; maybe TRBD1 (6 bases). From germline, CDR1 is SGHTA and CDR2 FQGNSA. The ends were cut back, 5 bases at V and 5 bases at J, with 12 bases in the middle. The CDR3 is 13 residues long. CDR3 in DNA: TGTGCCAGCAGCCCGCAGGGGCGGACTGAAGCTTTCTTT. Translating gives CASSPQGRTEAFF.

There are many counts of this clonotype. The chain is built from TRBV29-1 and TRBJ1-2; TRBD1 matches 8 bases. The CDR3 contains 13 residues. Germline loops: CDR1 SQVTM, CDR2 ANQGSEA. V gave up 7 bases and J gave up 6 bases; unmatched junction bases: 10. The CDR3 loop reads CSGDTGGEDGYTF. For the CDR3, the DNA is TGCAGCGGCGATACAGGGGGGGAAGATGGCTACACCTTC. Looking up the rest from reference TRBV29-1 and TRBJ1-2 gives the full variable domain: SAVISQKPSRDICQRGTSLTIQCQVDSQVTMMFWYRQQPGQSLTLIATANQGSEATYESGFVIDKFPISRPNLTFSTLTVSNMSPEDSSIYLCSGDTGGEDGYTFGSGTRLTVV.

This clonotype came up many times. The gene calls are TRBV7-8 and TRBJ2-3; 7 bases align to TRBD2. The CDR3 extends over 16 amino acids. The ends lost 3 bases at V and 0 bases at J; junction bases unmatched: 6. Germline CDR1 is SGHVS and CDR2 is FQNEAQ. CDR3: CASSFRAGESTDTQYF. CDR3 DNA sequence: TGTGCCAGCAGCTTCCGCGCGGGGGAAAGCACAGATACGCAGTATTTT.

V and J are TRBV14 and TRBJ2-7; 10 bases align to TRBD1. In germline, CDR1 is SGHDN, CDR2 FVKESK. The CDR3 runs 16 residues. V lost 1 base to trimming and J lost 2 bases; unmatched junction nucleotides: 5. The CDR3 nucleotides are TGTGCCAGCAGCCAAGCAACCGGGACAGGGGCCTACGAGCAGTACTTC. The encoded protein is CASSQATGTGAYEQYF.